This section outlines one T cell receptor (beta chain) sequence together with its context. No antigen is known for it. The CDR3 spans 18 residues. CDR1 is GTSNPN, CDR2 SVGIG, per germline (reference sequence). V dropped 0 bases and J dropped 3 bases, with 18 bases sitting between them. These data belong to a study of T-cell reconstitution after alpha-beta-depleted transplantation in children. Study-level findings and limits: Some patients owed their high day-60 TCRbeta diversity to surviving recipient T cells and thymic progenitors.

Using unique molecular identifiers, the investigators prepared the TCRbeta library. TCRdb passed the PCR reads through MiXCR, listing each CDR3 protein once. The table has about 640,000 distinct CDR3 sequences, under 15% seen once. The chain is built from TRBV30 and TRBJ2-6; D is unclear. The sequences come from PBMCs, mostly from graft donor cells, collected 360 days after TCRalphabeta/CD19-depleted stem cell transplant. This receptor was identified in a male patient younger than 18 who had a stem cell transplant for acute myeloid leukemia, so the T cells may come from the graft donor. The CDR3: CAWSVGRSLFFGANVLTF. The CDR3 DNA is TGTGCCTGGAGTGTAGGCAGATCCCTTTTTTTTGGGGCCAACGTCCTGACTTTC.